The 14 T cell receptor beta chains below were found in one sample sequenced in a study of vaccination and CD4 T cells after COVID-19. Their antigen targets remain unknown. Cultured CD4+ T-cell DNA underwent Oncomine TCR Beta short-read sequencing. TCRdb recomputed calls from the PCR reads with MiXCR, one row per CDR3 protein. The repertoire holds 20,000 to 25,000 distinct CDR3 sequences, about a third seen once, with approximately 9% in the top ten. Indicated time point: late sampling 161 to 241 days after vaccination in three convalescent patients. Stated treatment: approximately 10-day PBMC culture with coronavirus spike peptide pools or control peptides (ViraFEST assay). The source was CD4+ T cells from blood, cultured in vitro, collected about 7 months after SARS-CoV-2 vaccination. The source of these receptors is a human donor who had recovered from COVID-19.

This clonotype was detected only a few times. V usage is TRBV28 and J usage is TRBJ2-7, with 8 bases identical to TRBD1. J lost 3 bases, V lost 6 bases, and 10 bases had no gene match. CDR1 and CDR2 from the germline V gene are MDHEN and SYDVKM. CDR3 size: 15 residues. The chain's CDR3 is CASSLIGQGGYEQYF. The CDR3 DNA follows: TGTGCCAGCAGCCTGATAGGACAGGGTGGCTACGAGCAGTACTTC.

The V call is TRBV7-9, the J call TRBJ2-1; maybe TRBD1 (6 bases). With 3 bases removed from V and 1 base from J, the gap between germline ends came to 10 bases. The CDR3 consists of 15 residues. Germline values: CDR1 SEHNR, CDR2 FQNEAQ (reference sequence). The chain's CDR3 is CASSFETGSYNEQFF. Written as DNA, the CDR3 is TGTGCCAGCAGCTTTGAGACAGGTTCCTACAATGAGCAGTTCTTC. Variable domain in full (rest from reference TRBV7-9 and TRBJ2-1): DTGVSQNPRHKITKRGQNVTFRCDPISEHNRLYWYRQTLGQGPEFLTYFQNEAQLEKSRLLSDRFSAERPKGSFSTLEIQRTEQGDSAMYLCASSFETGSYNEQFFGPGTRLTVL.

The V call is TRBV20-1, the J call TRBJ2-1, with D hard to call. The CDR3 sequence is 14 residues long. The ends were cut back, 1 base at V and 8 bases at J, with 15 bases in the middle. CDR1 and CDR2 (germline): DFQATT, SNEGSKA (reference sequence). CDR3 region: CSARVTSSLYEQFF. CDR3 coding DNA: TGCAGTGCTAGAGTTACATCTAGTCTTTATGAGCAGTTCTTC.

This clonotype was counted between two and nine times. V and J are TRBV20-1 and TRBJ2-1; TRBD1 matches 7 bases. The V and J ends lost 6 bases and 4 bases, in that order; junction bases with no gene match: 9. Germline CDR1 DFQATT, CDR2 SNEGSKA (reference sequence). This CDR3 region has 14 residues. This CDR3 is CSASSTGLYNEQFF. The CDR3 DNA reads TGCAGTGCCAGTTCGACAGGGTTGTACAATGAGCAGTTCTTC.

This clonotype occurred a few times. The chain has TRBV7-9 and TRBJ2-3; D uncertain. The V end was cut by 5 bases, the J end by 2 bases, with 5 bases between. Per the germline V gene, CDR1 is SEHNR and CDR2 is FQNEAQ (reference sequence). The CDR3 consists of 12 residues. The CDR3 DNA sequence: TGTGCCAGCAGCGCGAACACAGATACGCAGTATTTT. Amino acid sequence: CASSANTDTQYF. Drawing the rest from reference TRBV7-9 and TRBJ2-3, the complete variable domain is DTGVSQNPRHKITKRGQNVTFRCDPISEHNRLYWYRQTLGQGPEFLTYFQNEAQLEKSRLLSDRFSAERPKGSFSTLEIQRTEQGDSAMYLCASSANTDTQYFGPGTRLTVL.

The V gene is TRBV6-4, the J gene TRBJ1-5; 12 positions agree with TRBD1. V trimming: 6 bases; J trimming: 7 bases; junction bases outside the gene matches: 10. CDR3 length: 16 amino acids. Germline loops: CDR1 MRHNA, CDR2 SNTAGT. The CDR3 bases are TGTGCCAGCAGCAAACCGGGACAGGGGGCGCGGCAGCCCCAGCATTTT. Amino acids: CASSKPGQGARQPQHF.

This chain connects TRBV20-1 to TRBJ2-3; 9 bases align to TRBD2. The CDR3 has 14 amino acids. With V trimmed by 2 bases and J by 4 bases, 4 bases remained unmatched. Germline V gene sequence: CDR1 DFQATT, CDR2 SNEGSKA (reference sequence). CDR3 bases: TGCAGTGCTAGACGCTCTAGCGGGGCAGATACGCAGTATTTT. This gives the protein CSARRSSGADTQYF.

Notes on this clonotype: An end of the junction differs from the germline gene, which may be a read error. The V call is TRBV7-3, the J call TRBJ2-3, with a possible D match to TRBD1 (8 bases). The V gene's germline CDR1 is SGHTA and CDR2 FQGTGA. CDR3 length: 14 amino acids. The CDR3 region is CASSLTGGADTQYF. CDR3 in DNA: TGTGCCAGCAGCCTAACAGGGGGGGCAGATACGCAGTATTTT.

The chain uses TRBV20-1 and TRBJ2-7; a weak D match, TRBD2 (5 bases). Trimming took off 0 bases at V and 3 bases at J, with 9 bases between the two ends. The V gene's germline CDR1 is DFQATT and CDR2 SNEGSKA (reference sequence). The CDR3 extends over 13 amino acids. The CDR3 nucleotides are TGCAGTGCTAGAGATGAGGGCCTCTACGAGCAGTACTTC. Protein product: CSARDEGLYEQYF.

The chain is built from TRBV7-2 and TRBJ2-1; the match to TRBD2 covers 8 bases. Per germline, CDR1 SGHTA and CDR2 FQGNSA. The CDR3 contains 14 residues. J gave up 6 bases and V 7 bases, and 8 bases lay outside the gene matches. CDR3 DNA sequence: TGTGCCAGCACCCGGGGTAGCGGGGCCAATGAGCAGTTCTTC. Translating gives CASTRGSGANEQFF.

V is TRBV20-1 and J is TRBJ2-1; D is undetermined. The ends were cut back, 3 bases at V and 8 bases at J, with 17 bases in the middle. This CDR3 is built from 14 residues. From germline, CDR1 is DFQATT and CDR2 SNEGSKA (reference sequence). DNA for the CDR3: TGCAGTGCTAGTAGCCCCCTCGGTTGGGATGAGCAGTTCTTC. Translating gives CSASSPLGWDEQFF.

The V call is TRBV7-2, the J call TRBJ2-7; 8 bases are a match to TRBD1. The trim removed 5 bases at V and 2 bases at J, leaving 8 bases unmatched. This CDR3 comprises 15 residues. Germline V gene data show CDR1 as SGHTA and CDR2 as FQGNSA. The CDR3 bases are TGTGCCAGCAGCGTTCAGCGACAGGGGACCTACGAGCAGTACTTC. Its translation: CASSVQRQGTYEQYF.

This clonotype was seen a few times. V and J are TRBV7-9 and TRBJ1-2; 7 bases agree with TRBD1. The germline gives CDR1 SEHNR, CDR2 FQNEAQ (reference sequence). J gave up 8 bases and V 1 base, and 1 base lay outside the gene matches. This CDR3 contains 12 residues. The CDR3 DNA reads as TGTGCCAGCAGCTTAGGACAGGGCGGCTACACCTTC. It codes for CASSLGQGGYTF.

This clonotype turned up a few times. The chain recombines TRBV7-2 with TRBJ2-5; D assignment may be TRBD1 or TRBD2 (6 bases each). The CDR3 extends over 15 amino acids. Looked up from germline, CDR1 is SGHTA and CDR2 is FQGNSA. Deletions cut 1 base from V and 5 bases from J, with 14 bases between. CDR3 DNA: TGTGCCAGCAGCTTAGGGGGTCGGAGGGGGGAGACCCAGTACTTC. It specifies CASSLGGRRGETQYF. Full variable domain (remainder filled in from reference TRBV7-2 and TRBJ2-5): GAGVSQSPSNKVTEKGKDVELRCDPISGHTALYWYRQSLGQGLEFLIYFQGNSAPDKSGLPSDRFSAERTGGSVSTLTIQRTQQEDSAVYLCASSLGGRRGETQYFGPGTRLLVL.